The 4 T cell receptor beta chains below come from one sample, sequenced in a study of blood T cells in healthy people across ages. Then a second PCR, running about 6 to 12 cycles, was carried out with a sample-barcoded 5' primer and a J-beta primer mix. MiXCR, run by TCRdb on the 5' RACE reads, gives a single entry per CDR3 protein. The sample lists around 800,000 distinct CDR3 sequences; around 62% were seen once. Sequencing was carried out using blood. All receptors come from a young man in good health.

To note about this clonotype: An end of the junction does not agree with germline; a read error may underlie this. This CDR3 is CNVEDHGWANYGYTF. The CDR3 region has the DNA TGCAACGTTGAAGATCACGGGTGGGCTAACTATGGCTACACCTTC. The V and J genes are TRBV29-1 and TRBJ1-2; the D is unclear. This CDR3 region has 15 residues. The germline gives CDR1 SQVTM, CDR2 ANQGSEA.

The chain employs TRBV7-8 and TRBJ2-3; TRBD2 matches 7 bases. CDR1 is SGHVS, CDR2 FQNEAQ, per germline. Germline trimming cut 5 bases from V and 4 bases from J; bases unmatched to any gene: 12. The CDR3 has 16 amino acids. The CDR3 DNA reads TGTGCCAGCAGCCCCCGCCCGCGGGGGACTGCAGATACGCAGTATTTT. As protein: CASSPRPRGTADTQYF.

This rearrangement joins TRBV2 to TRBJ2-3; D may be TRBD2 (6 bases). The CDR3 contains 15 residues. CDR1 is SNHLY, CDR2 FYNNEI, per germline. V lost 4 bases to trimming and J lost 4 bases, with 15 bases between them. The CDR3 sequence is CASSALGTSPDTQYF. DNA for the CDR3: TGTGCCAGCAGTGCGCTCGGGACTTCCCCAGATACGCAGTATTTT. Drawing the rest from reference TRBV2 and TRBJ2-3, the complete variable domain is EPEVTQTPSHQVTQMGQEVILRCVPISNHLYFYWYRQILGQKVEFLVSFYNNEISEKSEIFDDQFSVERPDGSNFTLKIRSTKLEDSAMYFCASSALGTSPDTQYFGPGTRLTVL.

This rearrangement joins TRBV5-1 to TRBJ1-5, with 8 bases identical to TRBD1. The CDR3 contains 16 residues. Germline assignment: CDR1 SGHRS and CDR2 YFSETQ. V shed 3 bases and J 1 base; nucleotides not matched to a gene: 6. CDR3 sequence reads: CASSSTGGGSNQPQHF. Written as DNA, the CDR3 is TGCGCCAGCAGCTCAACAGGGGGAGGGAGCAATCAGCCCCAGCATTTT.